This TCR beta chain was sequenced during a study of neoadjuvant anti-PD-1 for oral cavity cancer. The CDR3 contains 16 residues. Germline lookup yields CDR1 LNHNV and CDR2 YYDKDF (reference sequence). Unmatched junction bases numbered 11, after V lost 5 bases and J lost 6 bases. Sequenced by immunoSEQ multiplex PCR; TCRdb stores in-frame clones only, minus some. The top ten hold about 3% of the sample, which has some 17,000 clones, about 61% seen once. The receptor was isolated from a person between 35 and 79 years old with oral cavity squamous cell carcinoma. The sample in question was PBMCs, obtained before nivolumab (anti-PD-1) treatment. The chain combines TRBV15 with TRBJ2-3, with 10 positions matching TRBD2. The CDR3 spells CATSLKLAGTGDTQYF. The CDR3 nucleotides are TGTGCCACCAGCCTTAAACTAGCGGGAACGGGGGATACGCAGTATTTT.